Described below is a single T cell receptor beta chain sequence and its context. The antigen remains undetermined. These data originate in a study of CD4+ T cells in melanoma. Study-wide points: A reported correlation linked neoantigen-specific CD4+ T cells to CD8+, macrophage and B cell function. Reportedly, melanoma neoantigen-specific CD4+ T cells showed varied differentiation states.

Some clones are missing from TCRdb's copy, which holds only in-frame ones; the method was immunoSEQ multiplex PCR. The table lists some 21,000 clones, just under 80% of them singletons. Germline CDR1 and CDR2: SNHLY and FYNNEI. V lost 6 bases to trimming and J lost 0 bases; unmatched junction nucleotides: 5. The CDR3 totals 15 residues. This chain joins TRBV2 and TRBJ1-3; 7 nucleotides agree with TRBD1. The source of this sequence is a human donor with melanoma. Written as DNA, the CDR3 is TGTGCCAGCAGAAGGGACAGTAGCTCTGGAAACACCATATATTTT. Residues: CASRRDSSSGNTIYF.